This TCR beta chain derives from a study of blood T cell repertoires in COVID-19. Produced via immunoSEQ multiplex PCR; TCRdb's table is partial and in-frame only. Here the sample spans about 150,000 clones, around 87% being singletons. The germline V gene encodes CDR1 ENHRY and CDR2 SYGVKD. With 8 bases clipped from V and 5 bases from J, the junction kept 6 bases outside the gene matches. The CDR3 runs to 14 residues. The chain carries TRBV10-3 and TRBJ1-6; TRBD1 matches at 7 bases. The source is a woman aged 55 to 70 with active or convalescent COVID-19. Sequences were obtained from peripheral blood. Here the CDR3 reads CAIARDRNNSPLHF. The CDR3 bases are TGTGCCATCGCGAGGGACAGAAATAATTCACCCCTCCACTTT.